This TCR beta chain was captured by sequencing in a study of Ad26.COV2.S vaccination and SARS-CoV-2 variants. Study results and limitations: Recipients given vaccine exceeded placebo recipients in spike-specific TCR breadth.

The germline V and J ends were trimmed by 4 bases and 5 bases, with 24 bases remaining between them. The CDR3 is made up of 17 amino acids. CDR1 SGHRS and CDR2 YFSETQ come from the germline V gene. The table came from immunoSEQ multiplex PCR; TCRdb's copy has only in-frame clones and leaves some out. Among some 400,000 clones, approximately 90% were seen once, and the ten largest hold about 2%. Treatment given: around 19 received Ad26.COV2.S at low or high dose, single or two shots; about five received placebo; per-sample allocation not given. Collection of samples fell on day 63 after the first vaccine or placebo injection. Of note for this clone: Antigen specificity is unknown.

The receptor comes from a person between 18 and 60 years old who received the Ad26.COV2.S COVID-19 vaccine or a placebo. This sample comprised peripheral blood, obtained in a trial of Ad26.COV2.S vaccine versus placebo. J is TRBJ2-5 and V is TRBV5-1; D might be TRBD1 or TRBD2, each matching 7 bases. CDR3 sequence reads: CASSPRGGGVSRETQYF. In nucleotides, the CDR3 is TGCGCCAGCAGCCCTCGGGGAGGGGGCGTCTCTCGGGAGACCCAGTACTTC.